Listed below are T cell receptor beta chains from one sample, sequenced in a study of shared clonotypes between healthy human individuals. The method was immunoSEQ multiplex PCR; TCRdb's version includes in-frame clones alone and lacks a portion of them. The table has a few million clones, 85% to 95% seen once. Sequencing was carried out using naive CD4+ T cells from PBMCs. These receptors all come from a man in his late teens or twenties in good health. Some clones in this sample may be carry-over from other donors' samples. Both conserved end residues are part of each CDR3. D genes are given only for firm matches. The listing skips clone size in some rows; elsewhere it reads once, few, many or a size class.

TRBV19	-	TRBJ2-7	-	TGTGCCAGTAGTATCCTCAGAAACTACGAGCAGTACTTC	CASSILRNYEQYF
TRBV6-6	TRBD2	TRBJ2-3	-	TGTGCCAGCAGTTACGGCGGGAGGGGTGGCACAGATACGCAGTATTTT	CASSYGGRGGTDTQYF
TRBV5-1	-	TRBJ2-1	-	TGCGCCAGCAGGACTCCCGGGACGAACAATGAGCAGTTCTTC	CASRTPGTNNEQFF
TRBV4-3	-	TRBJ2-3	-	TGCGCCAGCAGCCAAGATAGGAATACGCAGTATTTT	CASSQDRNTQYF
TRBV4-3	-	TRBJ2-2	-	TGCGCCAGCAGCCAAGAGTCGCAGGGCACCGGGGAGCTGTTTTTT	CASSQESQGTGELFF
TRBV5-1	-	TRBJ1-5	-	TGCGCCAGCGCGGAGGCAGCAGATCAGCCCCAGCATTTT	CASAEAADQPQHF
TRBV29-1	-	TRBJ1-1	-	TGCAGCGCCGAGCGGGGGGGCACTGAAGCTTTCTTT	CSAERGGTEAFF
TRBV28	-	TRBJ1-1	-	TGTGCCAGCACCCCGACACTTCCCGAAGCTTTCTTT	CASTPTLPEAFF
TRBV5-5	-	TRBJ1-1	once	TGTGCCAGCAGCCCCACGAAGGGGGGACGATTGAACACTGAAGCTTTCTTT	CASSPTKGGRLNTEAFF
TRBV28	-	TRBJ1-1	-	TGTGCCAGCAGGCTCCAGGGAAGGGAAGTGGCTGAAGCTTTCTTT	CASRLQGREVAEAFF
TRBV9	TRBD2	TRBJ2-7	-	TGTGCCAGCAGCCCGGGACTAGCGGGAGGGCCCTACGAGCAGTACTTC	CASSPGLAGGPYEQYF
TRBV4-3	TRBD2	TRBJ2-1	once	TGCGCCAGCAGCCCTTTGGGATTTGCGGGAGGGACGTACAATGAGCAGTTCTTC	CASSPLGFAGGTYNEQFF
TRBV28	TRBD1	TRBJ2-7	-	TGTGCCAGCAGGGTCAGGGGGCGGAACGAGCAGTACTTC	CASRVRGRNEQYF